This T cell receptor beta chain was retrieved from a study of blood T cell repertoires in COVID-19. Profiling relied on immunoSEQ multiplex PCR, and the TCRdb table lists in-frame clones only, not all of them. The sample has some 56,000 clones, about 73% seen once; the top ten hold more than 15%. The CDR3 length is 15 residues. CDR1 and CDR2 from the germline V gene are MDHEN and SYDVKM. J lost 10 bases, V lost 6 bases, and 14 bases had no gene match. This clonotype was sampled from a woman aged 50 to 60 with active or convalescent COVID-19. Sequencing was performed on peripheral blood. V and J are TRBV28 and TRBJ2-3; 9 bases are a match to TRBD2. The CDR3 DNA is TGTGCCAGCAGCCAGGAGGGCGGGAGGGCCGTGGCGCAGTATTTT. As protein: CASSQEGGRAVAQYF.